The 11 T cell receptor beta chains reported below all come from one sample, sequenced in a study of identical twins (dated by TCRdb to 2016 to 2017). The library was obtained by 5' RACE. The data were produced on an Illumina HiSeq 2000. TCRdb redid the processing of the public reads, applying fastp at Q25 and MiXCR, and retained in-frame beta chains. Rows are unified per CDR3 protein, each entry keeping the most common DNA and genes. This sample lists 1.5 million to 2 million distinct CDR3 sequences; roughly a third were detected once. Of the sample, about 0.27% is held by the ten largest clones. The material sequenced was cord blood. Receptor source: a newborn girl in good health.

This clonotype has only a few counts. The chain employs TRBV6-6 and TRBJ2-7, with D possibly TRBD2 on 5 matching bases. This CDR3 region has 13 residues. CDR1 is MNHNY and CDR2 is SVGAGI in the germline V gene (reference sequence). The chain's CDR3 is CVLSRGYFYEQYF. CDR3 DNA sequence: TGTGTCCTTTCCCGGGGTTATTTTTACGAGCAGTACTTC.

V is TRBV4-1 and J is TRBJ2-1; 11 bases map to TRBD2. Unmatched junction bases numbered 10, after V lost 3 bases and J lost 6 bases. This CDR3 region has 17 residues. Germline V gene lookup returns CDR1 MGHRA and CDR2 YSYEKL. The CDR3, as DNA: TGCGCCAGCAGCCACGGCCCCGGGACTAGCGGTACCAATGAGCAGTTCTTC. Protein product: CASSHGPGTSGTNEQFF.

At least ten counts were recorded for this clonotype. The chain carries TRBV5-1 and TRBJ2-3; 7 nucleotides line up with TRBD2. Germline V CDR1 and CDR2: SGHRS, YFSETQ. This CDR3 is 14 amino acids long. J gave up 2 bases and V 4 bases, and 4 bases lay outside the gene matches. The CDR3 sequence: CASSPGTNTDTQYF. The CDR3 DNA follows: TGCGCCAGCAGCCCGGGGACTAACACAGATACGCAGTATTTT.

The chain couples TRBV6-6 to TRBJ1-1; the D gene is possibly TRBD1 (5 bases). CDR3 length equals 12 residues. Germline CDR1 and CDR2: MNHNY and SVGAGI (reference sequence). V shed 6 bases and J shed 11 bases, with 16 bases lying between them. CDR3 sequence: CASSAEGRKAFF. The CDR3 DNA reads as TGTGCCAGCAGCGCGGAGGGGAGGAAGGCTTTCTTT.

This clonotype has at least ten counts. The chain carries TRBV12-3 or TRBV12-4 and TRBJ2-7; TRBD1 agrees at 7 bases. The J segment lost 4 bases and the V segment lost 5 bases, leaving 5 bases of the junction unmatched. The CDR3 has 13 amino acids. The CDR3 sequence: CASSHPTGYEQYF. The DNA for the CDR3 is TGTGCCAGCAGTCACCCGACAGGGTACGAGCAGTACTTC.

As concerns this clonotype: A read error may be the cause here, since a much bigger clone is one base away. The CDR3 loop reads CASGLGLAGSYDEQFF. CDR3 DNA: TGTGCTAGTGGTTTGGGACTAGCGGGCTCCTACGATGAGCAGTTCTTC. The J gene is TRBJ2-1, the V gene TRBV12-5; TRBD2 agrees at 10 bases. CDR1 is LGHNT and CDR2 is FRNRAP in the germline V gene. The CDR3 runs to 16 residues.

The chain uses TRBV5-1 and TRBJ2-1; no definite D call. This CDR3 is 13 amino acids long. CDR1 is SGHRS and CDR2 is YFSETQ in the germline V gene. Trimming cost V 1 base and J 10 bases, with 12 bases left between them. The DNA of the CDR3 is TGCGCCAGCAGCTTGCATCGTGCGGAAGAGCAGTTCTTC. It yields the protein CASSLHRAEEQFF.

This clonotype was seen only a few times. The chain couples TRBV29-1 to TRBJ2-3; 7 bases align to TRBD2. V gave up 2 bases and J gave up 0 bases; unmatched junction bases: 5. CDR3 length: 15 residues. Germline loops: CDR1 SQVTM, CDR2 ANQGSEA. The CDR3 region has the DNA TGCAGCGTTGAACACGGGACTATTAGCACAGATACGCAGTATTTT. Translation gives CSVEHGTISTDTQYF.

This clonotype was seen a handful of times. The chain has TRBV6-1 and TRBJ2-7, with TRBD2 matching over 7 bases. The germline V gene has CDR1 MNHNS and CDR2 SASEGT. The CDR3 consists of 13 residues. With V trimmed by 4 bases and J by 3 bases, 3 bases remained unmatched. CDR3 DNA: TGTGCCAGCAGTGCTAGCGGTAACTACGAGCAGTACTTC. It yields the protein CASSASGNYEQYF.

The V and J genes are TRBV19 and TRBJ1-1; a possible D gene is TRBD1 (5 bases). The CDR3 totals 16 residues. Between the trimmed V and J ends, which lost 4 bases and 1 base, there was a span of 16 bases. Germline CDR1 is LNHDA and CDR2 is SQIVND (reference sequence). The CDR3 is CASSTPLWGTNTEAFF. The CDR3 region has the DNA TGTGCCAGTAGTACTCCTTTATGGGGGACGAACACTGAAGCTTTCTTT.

In its sample, this clonotype was seen a few times. This chain links TRBV6-6 with TRBJ1-5; no firm D call. This CDR3 contains 16 residues. The V end was cut by 5 bases, the J end by 1 base, with 15 bases between. Germline CDR1 MNHNY, CDR2 SVGAGI (reference sequence). The CDR3 coding sequence is TGTGCCAGCAGTCCCGGACTGTTGCGGAGCAATCAGCCCCAGCATTTT. Protein product: CASSPGLLRSNQPQHF.